The present TCR beta chain was sequenced within a study of blood T cell repertoires in COVID-19. About the research overall: PBMCs, B-cell-depleted T cells, or T cells provided the cDNA or gDNA that made up the material.

Points on this clone: The junction and the germline gene differ at one end; a read error may be behind it.

Germline CDR1 is SSHAT and CDR2 is FNYEAQ (reference sequence). This CDR3 region has 15 residues. Generated by immunoSEQ multiplex PCR, the TCRdb table keeps only in-frame clones and is missing some. The profile shows around 94,000 clones, more than 75% of them singletons. The TCR comes from a human donor in a cohort sampled during active COVID-19. The chain uses TRBV7-7 and TRBJ2-3, with 8 nucleotides matching TRBD1. Input material: peripheral blood. CDR3 DNA sequence: TGTGCTAGCAGCCCGGTGGGACAGGGCACAGATACGCAGTATTTT. This translates into CASSPVGQGTDTQYF.